These 22 T cell receptor beta chains share one sample of origin, sequenced in a study of cytotoxic CD8 clonotypes in ibrutinib-treated CLL. TCRdb keeps only in-frame clones here, not all; method: immunoSEQ multiplex PCR. This sample carries nearly 15,000 clones, approximately 60% of them seen once, and the ten largest clones take about 13%. The sequencing here drew on PBMCs, taken before ibrutinib treatment. The receptors derive from a human donor with chronic lymphocytic leukemia.

The J gene is TRBJ2-5, the V gene TRBV4-2; 11 nucleotides align to TRBD2. The germline V gene encodes CDR1 LGHNA and CDR2 YNFKEQ. The CDR3 extends over 17 amino acids. With V trimmed by 4 bases and J by 7 bases, 14 bases remained unmatched. CDR3 protein: CASSLFVAGGPGGTQYF. The DNA of the CDR3 is TGTGCCAGCAGCCTTTTTGTAGCGGGAGGGCCCGGGGGGACCCAGTACTTC.

The chain uses TRBV28 and TRBJ1-2; D unresolved. Germline V gives CDR1 MDHEN, CDR2 SYDVKM. This CDR3 is built from 12 residues. V lost 6 bases and J 5 bases, leaving 10 bases between the germline ends. CDR3 DNA: TGTGCCAGCAGCGCCACGGGATATGGCTACACCTTC. It translates to CASSATGYGYTF.

The chain couples TRBV5-4 to TRBJ2-5; TRBD1 is a possible D gene (6 bases). The CDR3 runs to 15 residues. Germline V gene data show CDR1 as SGHNT and CDR2 as YYREEE (reference sequence). Trimming removed 4 bases at V and 5 bases at J, with 18 bases between. CDR3 coding DNA: TGTGCCAGCAGCCTAGGGGGTCCGGGTAGTGAGACCCAGTACTTC. Translated, it gives CASSLGGPGSETQYF.

The chain joins TRBV13 to TRBJ2-3; 8 bases align to TRBD2. This CDR3 has 16 amino acids. Germline V lookup: CDR1 PRHDT, CDR2 FYEKMQ (reference sequence). Losses at the gene ends were 5 bases for V and 6 bases for J; bases not matched to a gene: 13. CDR3 amino acids: CASSTLLSGSGDTQYF. CDR3 DNA sequence: TGTGCCAGCAGCACCCTTCTGAGCGGGAGTGGGGATACGCAGTATTTT.

This chain uses TRBV6-5 with TRBJ1-3; D uncertain. Trimming pared 6 bases from V and 4 bases from J, leaving 4 bases between. The CDR3 loop spans 11 amino acids. The germline gives CDR1 MNHEY, CDR2 SVGAGI. Here the CDR3 reads CASRTGNTIYF. In nucleotides, the CDR3 is TGTGCCAGCAGGACAGGAAACACCATATATTTT.

The rearrangement uses TRBV29-1 and TRBJ2-6; TRBD1 matches at 8 bases. This CDR3 has 16 amino acids. V lost 6 bases to trimming and J lost 0 bases; unmatched junction nucleotides: 7. CDR1 is SQVTM and CDR2 is ANQGSEA in the germline V gene. The CDR3 DNA reads as TGCAGCGTCCTCCGACAGGGGAGCTCTGGGGCCAACGTCCTGACTTTC. Encoded protein: CSVLRQGSSGANVLTF.

V gene TRBV7-9 combines with J gene TRBJ1-4, with 7 bases fitting TRBD1. V lost 0 bases to trimming and J lost 4 bases; unmatched junction nucleotides: 11. The CDR3 has 18 residues. Germline V CDR1 and CDR2: SEHNR, FQNEAQ (reference sequence). The CDR3, as DNA: TGTGCCAGCAGCTTAGCGCTGGTCCCCGGGACAGATAATGAAAAACTGTTTTTT. Amino acid sequence: CASSLALVPGTDNEKLFF. Full variable domain (outside the CDR3, taken from reference TRBV7-9 and TRBJ1-4): DTGVSQNPRHKITKRGQNVTFRCDPISEHNRLYWYRQTLGQGPEFLTYFQNEAQLEKSRLLSDRFSAERPKGSFSTLEIQRTEQGDSAMYLCASSLALVPGTDNEKLFFGSGTQLSVL.

V and J are TRBV27 and TRBJ2-7; 12 bases align to TRBD2. Germline CDR1 MNHEY, CDR2 SMNVEV (reference sequence). The CDR3 is 17 residues long. V trimming: 6 bases; J trimming: 0 bases; junction bases outside the gene matches: 9. CDR3 nucleotide sequence: TGTGCCAGCAGATCCTGGACTAGCGGGGAGGTCTCCTACGAGCAGTACTTC. Amino acids: CASRSWTSGEVSYEQYF.

CDR3 loop: CASRGSADPYGYTF. CDR3 sequence (DNA): TGTGCCAGCAGGGGGTCGGCCGACCCCTATGGCTACACCTTC. The V gene is TRBV6-5, the J gene TRBJ1-2; D gene uncertain. The CDR3 is 14 residues long. The germline V and J ends were trimmed by 6 bases and 4 bases, with 15 bases remaining between them. Per the germline V gene, CDR1 is MNHEY and CDR2 is SVGAGI.

This clone was detected only once. The chain joins TRBV18 to TRBJ2-1, with no clear D. Trimming took 3 bases from V and 8 from J, leaving 8 bases between them. This CDR3 is built from 12 residues. CDR1 is KGHSH and CDR2 is LQKENI in the germline V gene. The CDR3, as DNA: TGTGCCAGCTCACCGTCGGGCGATGAGCAGTTCTTC. This codes for CASSPSGDEQFF.

The sample holds one count of this clone. This chain uses TRBV27 with TRBJ1-2, with D possibly being TRBD1 (5 bases). CDR3 length equals 12 residues. Trimming left V 3 bases short and J 5 bases short, with 7 bases between. Germline-derived CDR1 and CDR2 are MNHEY and SMNVEV (reference sequence). CDR3 loop: CASSLAGYGYTF. DNA of the CDR3: TGTGCCAGCAGTTTGGCAGGGTATGGCTACACCTTC.

This chain's CDR3 is CASSEQGGTYGYTF. The DNA of the CDR3 is TGTGCCAGCAGTGAACAGGGGGGGACCTATGGCTACACCTTC. The chain couples TRBV6-1 to TRBJ1-2; 7 bases fit TRBD1. In germline, CDR1 is MNHNS, CDR2 SASEGT. The CDR3 sequence is 14 residues long. Trimming took 2 bases from V and 4 from J; bases not matched to a gene: 4.

The rearrangement links TRBV11-3 to TRBJ2-3; D could derive from TRBD1 or TRBD2 (5 bases each). Germline CDR1 and CDR2: SGHNT and YENEEA. This CDR3 comprises 15 residues. The V gene lost 5 bases and the J gene lost 3 bases, with 15 bases spanning the gap. CDR3 residues: CASSHRGGLTDTQYF. In nucleotides, the CDR3 is TGTGCCAGCAGCCATCGGGGCGGACTGACAGATACGCAGTATTTT.

CDR3 DNA sequence: TGTGCCAGCAGCTTAGGTTTTAACGCCAATCAGCCCCAGCATTTT. Translated, it gives CASSLGFNANQPQHF. The chain recombines TRBV7-2 with TRBJ1-5; D call uncertain. V shed 1 base and J shed 3 bases, with 10 bases lying between them. The germline CDR1 and CDR2 sequences are SGHTA and FQGNSA. The CDR3 consists of 15 residues. The full variable domain, in which reference TRBV7-2 and TRBJ1-5 provide the parts outside the CDR3, is GAGVSQSPSNKVTEKGKDVELRCDPISGHTALYWYRQSLGQGLEFLIYFQGNSAPDKSGLPSDRFSAERTGGSVSTLTIQRTQQEDSAVYLCASSLGFNANQPQHFGDGTRLSIL.

The chain couples TRBV11-3 to TRBJ2-7; D perhaps matches TRBD2 (6 bases). Germline V gene data show CDR1 as SGHNT and CDR2 as YENEEA. This CDR3 comprises 14 residues. Trimming cost V 7 bases and J 5 bases, with 18 bases left between them. DNA for the CDR3: TGTGCCAGCAAGGCGGGACCAACTTCCCACGAGCAGTACTTC. Translated: CASKAGPTSHEQYF.

The J gene is TRBJ2-5, the V gene TRBV7-9; D perhaps matches TRBD1 (5 bases). Germline V gene lookup returns CDR1 SEHNR and CDR2 FQNEAQ (reference sequence). This CDR3 is 14 amino acids long. V was cut by 5 bases and J by 5 bases, with 15 bases left in between. CDR3 loop: CASSTTGPGETQYF. The DNA of the CDR3 is TGTGCCAGCAGCACCACAGGTCCAGGGGAGACCCAGTACTTC.

The genes are TRBV21-1 and TRBJ2-7; TRBD2 is the table's D call and was not checked against the DNA. TRBV21-1 is a listed pseudogene. CDR3 length: 19 residues. CDR3 coding DNA: TGTGCCAGCAGCAGCACGAACGGGACTAGTCCCAAACCTCTCTACGAGCAGTACGTC. The encoded protein is CASSSTNGTSPKPLYEQYV.

The chain employs TRBV4-2 and TRBJ2-4, with D tentatively TRBD2 (5 bases). CDR3 size: 17 residues. Looked up from germline, CDR1 is LGHNA and CDR2 is YNFKEQ. The germline V and J ends were trimmed by 0 bases and 0 bases, with 12 bases remaining between them. This CDR3 reads CASSQDYGGLAKNIQYF. CDR3 bases: TGTGCCAGCAGCCAAGACTACGGCGGGCTAGCCAAAAACATTCAGTACTTC.

The chain links TRBV18 to TRBJ2-3; TRBD2 matches at 11 bases. With V trimmed by 2 bases and J by 2 bases, 6 bases remained unmatched. The CDR3 runs 17 residues. Germline assignment: CDR1 KGHSH and CDR2 LQKENI. The CDR3 DNA is TGTGCCAGCTCACCAAGCGGGACTAGCGGCTTCACAGATACGCAGTATTTT. Translating gives CASSPSGTSGFTDTQYF. The complete variable domain, with remaining parts taken from reference TRBV18 and TRBJ2-3, reads NAGVMQNPRHLVRRRGQEARLRCSPMKGHSHVYWYRQLPEEGLKFMVYLQKENIIDESGMPKERFSAEFPKEGPSILRIQQVVRGDSAAYFCASSPSGTSGFTDTQYFGPGTRLTVL.

This clone was detected a few times. The chain is built from TRBV28 and TRBJ2-7; tentatively, D is TRBD2 (5 bases). CDR1 and CDR2 from the germline V gene are MDHEN and SYDVKM. This CDR3 contains 13 residues. V was trimmed by 7 bases and J by 2 bases, leaving 12 bases between them. This chain's CDR3 is CASIATGTYEQYV. CDR3 sequence (DNA): TGTGCCAGCATCGCGACGGGAACCTACGAGCAGTACGTC.

This clone occurred a few times. The chain recombines TRBV6-1 with TRBJ1-3; TRBD1 agrees at 7 bases. The junction had 6 bases not matched to a gene; V was cut back by 6 bases and J by 4 bases. The CDR3 sequence is 14 residues long. Looked up from germline, CDR1 is MNHNS and CDR2 is SASEGT. The CDR3 region is CASRGDRAGNTIYF. CDR3 DNA sequence: TGTGCCAGCAGGGGGGACAGAGCCGGAAACACCATATATTTT.

This sequence joins TRBV5-1 and TRBJ2-1; D is unclear. Trimming stripped 0 bases from V and 1 base from J, with 5 bases between. CDR1 and CDR2 from the germline V gene are SGHRS and YFSETQ. The CDR3 sequence is 14 residues long. The CDR3 coding sequence is TGCGCCAGCAGCTTGGTTTTGTCCTACAATGAGCAGTTCTTC. This codes for CASSLVLSYNEQFF.